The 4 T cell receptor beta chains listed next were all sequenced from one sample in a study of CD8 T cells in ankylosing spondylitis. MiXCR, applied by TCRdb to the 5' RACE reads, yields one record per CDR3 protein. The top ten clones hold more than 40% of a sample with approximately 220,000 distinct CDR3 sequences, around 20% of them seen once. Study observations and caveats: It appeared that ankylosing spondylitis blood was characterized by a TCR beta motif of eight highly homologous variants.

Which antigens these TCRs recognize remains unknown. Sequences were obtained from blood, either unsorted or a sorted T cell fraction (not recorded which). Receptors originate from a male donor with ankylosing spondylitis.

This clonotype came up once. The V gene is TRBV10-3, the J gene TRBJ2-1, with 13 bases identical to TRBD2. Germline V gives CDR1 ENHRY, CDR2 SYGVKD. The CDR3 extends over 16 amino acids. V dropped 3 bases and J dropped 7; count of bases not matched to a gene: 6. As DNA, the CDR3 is TGTGCCATCAGTGATACTAGCGGGGGGGCCTTAAATGAGCAGTTCTTC. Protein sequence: CAISDTSGGALNEQFF.

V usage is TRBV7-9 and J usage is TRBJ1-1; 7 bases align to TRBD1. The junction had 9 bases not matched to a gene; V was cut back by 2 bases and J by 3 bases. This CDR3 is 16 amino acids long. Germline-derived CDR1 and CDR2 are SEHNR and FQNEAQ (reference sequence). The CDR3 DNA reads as TGTGCCAGCAGCTTACACCTGACAGGGCCAGACACTGAAGCTTTCTTT. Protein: CASSLHLTGPDTEAFF.

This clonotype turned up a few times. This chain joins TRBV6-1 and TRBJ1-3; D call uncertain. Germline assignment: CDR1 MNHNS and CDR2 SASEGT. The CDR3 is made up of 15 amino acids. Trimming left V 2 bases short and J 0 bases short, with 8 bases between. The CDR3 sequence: CASSETAASGNTIYF. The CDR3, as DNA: TGTGCCAGCAGTGAAACAGCCGCCTCTGGAAACACCATATATTTT.

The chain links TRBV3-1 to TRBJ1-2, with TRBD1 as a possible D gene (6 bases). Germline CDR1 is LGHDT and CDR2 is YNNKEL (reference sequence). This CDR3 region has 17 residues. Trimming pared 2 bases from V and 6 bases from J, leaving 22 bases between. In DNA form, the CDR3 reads TGTGCCAGCAGCCAAAGGGGGTTAGGGTCGCCCATTCATGGCTACACCTTC. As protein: CASSQRGLGSPIHGYTF.